This T cell receptor (beta chain) was documented in a study of post-analysis software for immune sequencing data. Details on this clonotype: The antigen remains undetermined.

The TCR beta cDNA libraries carried unique molecular identifiers. TCRdb fed the PCR reads into MiXCR, producing one record per CDR3 protein. The sample lists hundreds of thousands of distinct CDR3 sequences, approximately 30% occurring once. Study results and limitations: The five TRBV segments detected at higher frequency in patients than in controls included TRBV5-6, TRBV5-1 and TRBV20-1.

The CDR3 spans 14 residues. CDR1 MNHNY and CDR2 SVGAGI come from the germline V gene (reference sequence). V was clipped by 7 bases and J by 5 bases; unmatched bases: 9. The gene calls are TRBV6-6 and TRBJ2-7; 9 bases are shared with TRBD2. The specimen sequenced was blood. The origin of this receptor is a girl aged 5 to 17 with multiple sclerosis. The chain's CDR3 is CASTDGLALNEQYF. The CDR3 DNA follows: TGTGCCAGCACCGACGGACTAGCGCTGAACGAGCAGTACTTC.